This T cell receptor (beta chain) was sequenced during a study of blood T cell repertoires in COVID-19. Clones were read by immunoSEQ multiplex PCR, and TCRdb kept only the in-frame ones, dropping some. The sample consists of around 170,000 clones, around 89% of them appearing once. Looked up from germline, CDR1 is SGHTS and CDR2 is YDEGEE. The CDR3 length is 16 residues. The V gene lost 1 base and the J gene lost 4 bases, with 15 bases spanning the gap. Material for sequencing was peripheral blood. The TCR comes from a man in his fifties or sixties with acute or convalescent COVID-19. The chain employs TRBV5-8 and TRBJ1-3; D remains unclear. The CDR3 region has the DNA TGTGCCAGCAGCTTGACAGCCAGTCCCGCCGGAAACACCATATATTTT. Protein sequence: CASSLTASPAGNTIYF.